This T cell receptor beta chain was found in a study of CD8 T cells in Susac syndrome. Negative isolation yielded the CD8+ and CD4+ T cells, while FACS enriched the TEMRA cells. Random hexamers served to reverse transcribe about 0.5 to 1 ug RNA. The method of amplification for TCR beta CDR3 was immunoSEQ multiplex PCR, covering 54 Vbeta and 13 Jbeta. Each CDR3 protein is one row after TCRdb ran MiXCR on the immunoSEQ multiplex PCR reads. The sample yields some 180,000 distinct CDR3 sequences, about 95% seen once. The CDR3 totals 15 residues. Germline trimming cut 4 bases from V and 5 bases from J; bases unmatched to any gene: 9. Germline V gene lookup returns CDR1 SGHTA and CDR2 FQGTGA.

The TCR originated in a human donor in good health. Sample: CD4+ T cells from PBMCs. The chain joins TRBV7-3 to TRBJ2-7; the match to TRBD1 covers 9 bases. CDR3 nucleotide sequence: TGTGCCAGCAGCTACCACCGGGACAGGGAACACGAGCAGTACTTC. Translation: CASSYHRDREHEQYF.